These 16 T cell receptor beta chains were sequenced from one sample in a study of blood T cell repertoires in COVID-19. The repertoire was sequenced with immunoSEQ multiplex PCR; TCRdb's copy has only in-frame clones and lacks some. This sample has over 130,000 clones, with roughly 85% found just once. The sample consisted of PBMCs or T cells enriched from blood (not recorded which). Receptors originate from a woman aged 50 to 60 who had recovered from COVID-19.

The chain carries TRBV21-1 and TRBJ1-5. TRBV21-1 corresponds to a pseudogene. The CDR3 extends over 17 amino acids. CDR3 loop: CASSDETTGLNGQPQHF. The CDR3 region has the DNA TGTGCCAGCAGCGACGAAACGACGGGTTTGAACGGTCAGCCCCAGCATTTT.

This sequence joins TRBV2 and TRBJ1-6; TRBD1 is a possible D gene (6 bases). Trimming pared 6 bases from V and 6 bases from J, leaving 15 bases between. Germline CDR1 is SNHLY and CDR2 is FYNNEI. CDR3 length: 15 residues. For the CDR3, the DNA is TGTGCCAGCAGGGAGACTCGGACAGCTAATTCACCCCTCCACTTT. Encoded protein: CASRETRTANSPLHF.

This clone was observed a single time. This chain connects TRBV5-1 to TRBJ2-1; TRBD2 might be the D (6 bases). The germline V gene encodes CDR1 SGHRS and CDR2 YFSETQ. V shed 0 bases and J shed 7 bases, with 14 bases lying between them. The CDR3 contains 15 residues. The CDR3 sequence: CASSLGRTGLNEQFF. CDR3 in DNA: TGCGCCAGCAGCTTGGGTCGGACGGGACTTAATGAGCAGTTCTTC.

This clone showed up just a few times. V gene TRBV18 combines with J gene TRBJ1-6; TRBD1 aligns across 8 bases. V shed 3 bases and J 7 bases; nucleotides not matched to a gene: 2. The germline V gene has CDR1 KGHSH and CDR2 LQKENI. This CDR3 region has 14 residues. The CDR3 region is CASSPGQGNSPLHF. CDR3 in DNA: TGTGCCAGCTCACCCGGACAGGGCAATTCACCCCTCCACTTT.

In DNA, the CDR3 is TGTGCCAGCAGTGCACCGGGACTAGCGGCAACCTACCGACTAAATGAGCAGTTCTTC. It is translated as CASSAPGLAATYRLNEQFF. V usage is TRBV28 and J usage is TRBJ2-1, with 11 bases fitting TRBD2. The CDR3 is 19 residues long. V trimming: 5 bases; J trimming: 7 bases; junction bases outside the gene matches: 19. Germline V gives CDR1 MDHEN, CDR2 SYDVKM.

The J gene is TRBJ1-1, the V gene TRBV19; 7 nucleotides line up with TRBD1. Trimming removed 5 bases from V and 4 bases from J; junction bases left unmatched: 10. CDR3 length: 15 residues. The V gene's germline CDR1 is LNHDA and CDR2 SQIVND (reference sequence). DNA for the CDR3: TGTGCCAGTAGTTTTCGGACAGGTTCTGGCACTGAAGCTTTCTTT. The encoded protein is CASSFRTGSGTEAFF.

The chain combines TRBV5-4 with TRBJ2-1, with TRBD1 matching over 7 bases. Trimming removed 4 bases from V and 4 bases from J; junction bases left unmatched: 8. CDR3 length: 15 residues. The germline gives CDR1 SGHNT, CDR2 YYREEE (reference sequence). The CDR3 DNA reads TGTGCCAGCAGCGCCGGACAGGCAGCTTACAATGAGCAGTTCTTC. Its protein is CASSAGQAAYNEQFF.

CDR3 nucleotide sequence: TGTGCCAGCAGCTTTTTGGGACTAGCGGGAGGCTCGGTGGATGAGCAGTTCTTC. Its translation: CASSFLGLAGGSVDEQFF. V usage is TRBV7-6 and J usage is TRBJ2-1; 15 nucleotides line up with TRBD2. The CDR3 has 18 residues. Germline lookup yields CDR1 SGHVS and CDR2 FNYEAQ. V gave up 3 bases and J gave up 8 bases; unmatched junction bases: 11.

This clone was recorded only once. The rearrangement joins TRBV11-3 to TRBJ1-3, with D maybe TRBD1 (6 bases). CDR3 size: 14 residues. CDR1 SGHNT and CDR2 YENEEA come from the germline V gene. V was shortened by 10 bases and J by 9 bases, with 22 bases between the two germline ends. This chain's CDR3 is CATAQGDSISTIYF. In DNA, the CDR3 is TGTGCCACTGCACAGGGAGATTCTATCTCCACCATATATTTT.

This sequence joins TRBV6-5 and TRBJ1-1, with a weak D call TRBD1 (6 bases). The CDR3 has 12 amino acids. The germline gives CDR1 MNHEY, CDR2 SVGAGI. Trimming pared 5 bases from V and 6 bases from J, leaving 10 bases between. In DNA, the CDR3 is TGTGCCAGCAGTCACCAGGGGTCTGAAGCTTTCTTT. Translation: CASSHQGSEAFF.

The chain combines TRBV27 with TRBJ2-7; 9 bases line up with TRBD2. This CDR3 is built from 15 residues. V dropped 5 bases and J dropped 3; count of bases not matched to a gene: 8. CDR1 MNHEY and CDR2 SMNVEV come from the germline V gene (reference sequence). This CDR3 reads CASSRLAGPIYEQYF. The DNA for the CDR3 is TGTGCCAGCAGTAGGCTAGCGGGACCAATCTACGAGCAGTACTTC.

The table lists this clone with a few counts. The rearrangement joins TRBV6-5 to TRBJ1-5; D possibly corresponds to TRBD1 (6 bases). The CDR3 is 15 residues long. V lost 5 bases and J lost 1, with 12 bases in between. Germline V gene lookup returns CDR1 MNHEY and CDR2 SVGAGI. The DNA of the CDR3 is TGTGCCAGCAGTCTACAGGGATGGAGCAATCAGCCCCAGCATTTT. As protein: CASSLQGWSNQPQHF.

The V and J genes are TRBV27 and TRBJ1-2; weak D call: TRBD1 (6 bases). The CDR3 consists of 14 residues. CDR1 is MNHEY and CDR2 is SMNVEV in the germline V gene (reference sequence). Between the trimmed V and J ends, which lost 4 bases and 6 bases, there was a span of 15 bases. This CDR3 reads CASSSVGGPDGYTF. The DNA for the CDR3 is TGTGCCAGCAGTTCAGTTGGGGGCCCGGATGGCTACACCTTC.

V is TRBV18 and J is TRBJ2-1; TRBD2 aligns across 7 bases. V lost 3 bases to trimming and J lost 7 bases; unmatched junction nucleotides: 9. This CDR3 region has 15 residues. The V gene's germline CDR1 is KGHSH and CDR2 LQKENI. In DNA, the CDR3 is TGTGCCAGCTCACCGAATAGCGGGCGCATAAATGAGCAGTTCTTC. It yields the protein CASSPNSGRINEQFF.

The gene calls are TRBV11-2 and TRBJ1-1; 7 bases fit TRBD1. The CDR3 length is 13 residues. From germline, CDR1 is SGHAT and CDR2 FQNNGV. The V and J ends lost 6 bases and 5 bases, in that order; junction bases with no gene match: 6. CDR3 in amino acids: CASSIGGKTEAFF. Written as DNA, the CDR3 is TGTGCCAGCAGTATAGGGGGCAAGACTGAAGCTTTCTTT.

CDR3 DNA: TGTGCCAGTAAAGTAACTGCTAACTATGGCTACACCTTC. It specifies CASKVTANYGYTF. The chain employs TRBV19 and TRBJ1-2, with D unresolved. Germline V gene sequence: CDR1 LNHDA, CDR2 SQIVND (reference sequence). CDR3 length equals 13 residues. V was pared by 7 bases and J by 0 bases, with 9 bases between.